These 32 T cell receptor beta chains came from one sample sequenced in a study of blood T cell repertoires in COVID-19. Clones were read by immunoSEQ multiplex PCR, and TCRdb kept only the in-frame ones, dropping some. Of over 200,000 clones listed, 75% to 90% are singletons. The sample was PBMCs or T cells enriched from blood (not recorded which). The receptors originated from a woman aged 50 to 60 who had recovered from COVID-19.

V is TRBV7-2 and J is TRBJ2-5; perhaps TRBD1 as D (6 bases). Germline CDR1 reads SGHTA; CDR2 reads FQGNSA. The CDR3 consists of 16 residues. The ends were cut back, 5 bases at V and 2 bases at J, with 18 bases in the middle. CDR3 region: CASSARPWTVQETQYF. In DNA, the CDR3 is TGTGCCAGCAGCGCGCGGCCCTGGACAGTTCAAGAGACCCAGTACTTC.

This clone came up a few times. The chain links TRBV7-9 to TRBJ1-1; D is ambiguous. The CDR3 covers 12 residues. Germline CDR1 and CDR2: SEHNR and FQNEAQ (reference sequence). The V end was cut by 5 bases, the J end by 4 bases, with 8 bases between. The CDR3 DNA reads as TGTGCCAGCAGCACTAGAGTCACTGAAGCTTTCTTT. Its translation: CASSTRVTEAFF.

The rearrangement links TRBV3-1 (or the pseudogene TRBV3-2) to TRBJ2-7, with a weak D call TRBD2 (6 bases). Trimming removed 2 bases from V and 0 bases from J, with 14 bases in between. The CDR3 totals 16 residues. Germline assignment: CDR1 LGHDT and CDR2 YNNKEL (reference sequence). The CDR3: CASSQPSGPNSYEQYF. In DNA form, the CDR3 reads TGTGCCAGCAGCCAACCAAGCGGGCCTAACTCCTACGAGCAGTACTTC.

This clone was seen a single time. The chain recombines TRBV24-1 with TRBJ2-3; 7 bases fit TRBD2. The CDR3 totals 17 residues. Germline lookup yields CDR1 KGHDR and CDR2 SFDVKD. J was trimmed by 0 bases and V by 4 bases; bases with no gene match: 9. CDR3 nucleotide sequence: TGTGCCACCAGTGAAGGCGGGAGAGGAAGGAGCACAGATACGCAGTATTTT. Translation gives CATSEGGRGRSTDTQYF.

A few counts support this clone. The chain recombines TRBV28 with TRBJ2-7; D possibly corresponds to TRBD1 (6 bases). Deletions cut 8 bases from V and 2 bases from J, with 16 bases between. The CDR3 has 14 amino acids. In germline, CDR1 is MDHEN, CDR2 SYDVKM. CDR3 amino acids: CASWASRGAYEQYF. In DNA form, the CDR3 reads TGTGCCAGCTGGGCCAGCAGGGGAGCCTACGAGCAGTACTTC.

The chain uses TRBV3-1 (or the pseudogene TRBV3-2) and TRBJ2-3; 7 bases are a match to TRBD1. The CDR3 has 15 amino acids. Trimming cost V 4 bases and J 2 bases; bases outside gene matches: 6. CDR1 and CDR2 from the germline V gene are LGHDT and YNNKEL (reference sequence). CDR3 sequence reads: CASSPWTGPTDTQYF. In DNA, the CDR3 is TGTGCCAGCAGCCCCTGGACAGGACCCACAGATACGCAGTATTTT.

The rearrangement uses TRBV24-1 and TRBJ2-3, with D perhaps TRBD1 (5 bases). The CDR3 runs to 14 residues. Between the trimmed V and J ends, which lost 4 bases and 8 bases, there was a span of 15 bases. The V gene's germline CDR1 is KGHDR and CDR2 SFDVKD. This CDR3 reads CATSESQGQGTQYF. CDR3 DNA: TGTGCCACCAGTGAAAGCCAGGGCCAGGGTACGCAGTATTTT.

The chain couples TRBV2 to TRBJ2-3; TRBD2 matches at 8 bases. The length of the CDR3 is 14 residues. Germline V lookup: CDR1 SNHLY, CDR2 FYNNEI. V lost 8 bases and J lost 1; bases outside the gene matches: 5. The CDR3 nucleotides are TGTGCCAGCTTAGCGGGACCCCGCACAGATACGCAGTATTTT. Translating it yields CASLAGPRTDTQYF. Combining the CDR3 with reference TRBV2 and TRBJ2-3 gives the whole variable domain EPEVTQTPSHQVTQMGQEVILRCVPISNHLYFYWYRQILGQKVEFLVSFYNNEISEKSEIFDDQFSVERPDGSNFTLKIRSTKLEDSAMYFCASLAGPRTDTQYFGPGTRLTVL.

The CDR3 DNA follows: TGTGCCAGCAGCCATAGTAGCACAGATACGCAGTATTTT. This gives the protein CASSHSSTDTQYF. The chain couples TRBV9 to TRBJ2-3; D remains unclear. Germline assignment: CDR1 SGDLS and CDR2 YYNGEE. The CDR3 consists of 13 residues. Trimming pared 4 bases from V and 0 bases from J, leaving 6 bases between.

The chain employs TRBV18 and TRBJ1-6; 8 bases align to TRBD1. J was trimmed by 9 bases and V by 2 bases; bases with no gene match: 0. This CDR3 has 13 amino acids. The V gene's germline CDR1 is KGHSH and CDR2 LQKENI. The DNA of the CDR3 is TGTGCCAGCTCACCAACAGGGGGTTCACCCCTCCACTTT. Residues: CASSPTGGSPLHF.

The V call is TRBV27, the J call TRBJ2-3, with TRBD1 matching over 7 bases. Germline V gene lookup returns CDR1 MNHEY and CDR2 SMNVEV (reference sequence). This CDR3 contains 16 residues. V lost 2 bases and J lost 2; bases outside the gene matches: 7. The CDR3 region has the DNA TGTGCCAGCAGTTTAGCCAAAGACAGGGTCACAGATACGCAGTATTTT. Encoded protein: CASSLAKDRVTDTQYF.

The chain's CDR3 is CASSLEAETETQYF. CDR3 nucleotide sequence: TGTGCCAGCAGCTTGGAAGCGGAAACGGAGACCCAGTACTTC. The chain couples TRBV7-6 to TRBJ2-5, with D possibly being TRBD2 (5 bases). The germline gives CDR1 SGHVS, CDR2 FNYEAQ. The CDR3 totals 14 residues. V gave up 3 bases and J gave up 5 bases, with 13 bases separating them.

Details on this clone: The sample holds other DNA sequences that translate to the same CDR3. V is TRBV2 and J is TRBJ1-2; tentatively, D is TRBD1 (5 bases). Per the germline V gene, CDR1 is SNHLY and CDR2 is FYNNEI. The CDR3 is 12 amino acids. The V end was cut by 6 bases, the J end by 2 bases, with 7 bases between. The DNA for the CDR3 is TGTGCCAGCAGCGACAGAAACTATGGCTACACCTTC. Its protein is CASSDRNYGYTF.

The chain recombines TRBV19 with TRBJ2-2, with D unclear. The germline V and J ends were trimmed by 3 bases and 2 bases, with 7 bases remaining between them. CDR1 and CDR2 (germline): LNHDA, SQIVND (reference sequence). This CDR3 is built from 14 residues. The CDR3 coding sequence is TGTGCCAGTAGTATTTTGGCAAACACCGGGGAGCTGTTTTTT. Translating gives CASSILANTGELFF.

The chain uses TRBV28 and TRBJ2-7; TRBD2 agrees at 10 bases. J was trimmed by 0 bases and V by 6 bases; bases with no gene match: 2. The CDR3 length is 14 residues. Germline V gene sequence: CDR1 MDHEN, CDR2 SYDVKM. CDR3 DNA sequence: TGTGCCAGCAGGTCTAGCGGGAGCTCCTACGAGCAGTACTTC. It yields the protein CASRSSGSSYEQYF.

V usage is TRBV13 and J usage is TRBJ1-2; maybe TRBD1 (6 bases). Germline V CDR1 and CDR2: PRHDT, FYEKMQ (reference sequence). There are 14 residues in the CDR3. Deletions cut 4 bases from V and 4 bases from J, with 13 bases between. The CDR3, as DNA: TGTGCCAGCAGCTCCAAGGACAGCTTCTATGGCTACACCTTC. Its protein is CASSSKDSFYGYTF.

The J gene is TRBJ1-6, the V gene TRBV3-1 (or the pseudogene TRBV3-2); D gene ambiguous. The germline CDR1 and CDR2 sequences are LGHDT and YNNKEL (reference sequence). This CDR3 is 14 amino acids long. Trimming removed 6 bases at V and 0 bases at J, with 6 bases between. CDR3 sequence: CASRTSSYNSPLHF. The CDR3 DNA reads as TGTGCCAGCAGAACGAGCTCCTATAATTCACCCCTCCACTTT.

The V gene is TRBV7-9, the J gene TRBJ2-5; a possible D gene is TRBD2 (6 bases). V was clipped by 7 bases and J by 3 bases, with 15 bases between them. Germline V gene lookup returns CDR1 SEHNR and CDR2 FQNEAQ (reference sequence). The CDR3 is 14 amino acids. DNA for the CDR3: TGTGCCAGCACCAAGACCGGGGAGGAAGAGACCCAGTACTTC. Its protein is CASTKTGEEETQYF.

The table lists this clone with a few counts. The chain has TRBV28 and TRBJ2-7, with TRBD1 identical over 9 bases. V trimming: 7 bases; J trimming: 3 bases; junction bases outside the gene matches: 7. CDR1 is MDHEN and CDR2 is SYDVKM in the germline V gene. This CDR3 comprises 14 residues. CDR3 in DNA: TGTGCCAGCACCCCCGGACAGGGGATCTACGAGCAGTACTTC. It specifies CASTPGQGIYEQYF.

V usage is TRBV6-6 and J usage is TRBJ1-1; weak D call: TRBD1 (6 bases). With 4 bases removed from V and 8 bases from J, the gap between germline ends came to 11 bases. From germline, CDR1 is MNHNY and CDR2 SVGAGI (reference sequence). The length of the CDR3 is 12 residues. The CDR3 loop reads CASSSTGTEAFF. The CDR3 nucleotides read TGTGCCAGCAGTTCCACCGGGACAGAAGCTTTCTTT.

The V gene is TRBV5-4, the J gene TRBJ2-2; the D gene is possibly TRBD2 (6 bases). Germline CDR1 SGHNT, CDR2 YYREEE (reference sequence). This CDR3 is built from 13 residues. Trimming removed 2 bases from V and 4 bases from J, with 6 bases in between. The DNA for the CDR3 is TGTGCCAGCAGCTTCGGGGGCACCGGGGAGCTGTTTTTT. It codes for CASSFGGTGELFF. Full variable domain (missing parts from reference TRBV5-4 and TRBJ2-2): ETGVTQSPTHLIKTRGQQVTLRCSSQSGHNTVSWYQQALGQGPQFIFQYYREEENGRGNFPPRFSGLQFPNYSSELNVNALELDDSALYLCASSFGGTGELFFGEGSRLTVL.

The chain combines TRBV19 with TRBJ2-7; the match to TRBD2 covers 9 bases. Germline values: CDR1 LNHDA, CDR2 SQIVND (reference sequence). J gave up 4 bases and V 1 base, and 5 bases lay outside the gene matches. CDR3 length equals 15 residues. The CDR3 sequence is CASSIASSGNYEQYF. Written as DNA, the CDR3 is TGTGCCAGTAGTATAGCGTCTAGCGGGAATTACGAGCAGTACTTC.

This sequence joins TRBV27 and TRBJ1-1; TRBD1 is a possible D gene (6 bases). The CDR3 length is 14 residues. V lost 3 bases and J lost 5, with 13 bases in between. Germline CDR1 and CDR2: MNHEY and SMNVEV (reference sequence). CDR3 region: CASSLRGSRTEAFF. As DNA, the CDR3 is TGTGCCAGCAGTTTGAGGGGGAGTAGGACTGAAGCTTTCTTT.

The chain employs TRBV28 and TRBJ2-4; the D is unclear. The V gene's germline CDR1 is MDHEN and CDR2 SYDVKM. The CDR3 contains 12 residues. V was pared by 3 bases and J by 5 bases, with 5 bases between. The CDR3 loop reads CASSLIENIQYF. CDR3 coding DNA: TGTGCCAGCAGTTTGATAGAAAACATTCAGTACTTC.

This clone was found a few times. The J gene is TRBJ1-5, the V gene TRBV19, with a possible D match to TRBD1 (6 bases). This CDR3 comprises 15 residues. Trimming took 0 bases from V and 3 from J, leaving 9 bases between them. Germline-derived CDR1 and CDR2 are LNHDA and SQIVND (reference sequence). In DNA form, the CDR3 reads TGTGCCAGTAGTATAGACGGACAGACCAATCAGCCCCAGCATTTT. Amino acid sequence: CASSIDGQTNQPQHF. The entire variable domain, with the rest obtained from reference TRBV19 and TRBJ1-5, is as follows: DGGITQSPKYLFRKEGQNVTLSCEQNLNHDAMYWYRQDPGQGLRLIYYSQIVNDFQKGDIAEGYSVSREKKESFPLTVTSAQKNPTAFYLCASSIDGQTNQPQHFGDGTRLSIL.

The chain recombines TRBV5-1 with TRBJ2-3, with TRBD2 matching over 7 bases. The germline V gene encodes CDR1 SGHRS and CDR2 YFSETQ. Losses at the gene ends were 5 bases for V and 4 bases for J; bases not matched to a gene: 13. This CDR3 has 16 residues. The CDR3 reads CASSNGAGIISDTQYF. CDR3 DNA: TGCGCCAGCAGTAACGGAGCGGGAATTATCTCAGATACGCAGTATTTT.

V is TRBV12-3 or TRBV12-4 and J is TRBJ1-3; a weak D match, TRBD1 (5 bases). V was shortened by 11 bases and J by 1 base, with 12 bases between the two germline ends. The CDR3 length is 13 residues. CDR3 bases: TGTGCCGGCGGGACCTCTTCTGGAAACACCATATATTTT. Protein sequence: CAGGTSSGNTIYF.

The chain employs TRBV30 and TRBJ1-1, with 8 bases matching TRBD1. Germline loops: CDR1 GTSNPN, CDR2 SVGIG (reference sequence). The CDR3 is 11 residues long. Losses at the gene ends were 6 bases for V and 11 bases for J; bases not matched to a gene: 8. The DNA for the CDR3 is TGTGCCTGTCGGGACAGGACTTTGGCTTTCTTT. This codes for CACRDRTLAFF.

Turning to this clone: The same CDR3 can be traced to other DNA sequences in this sample. The rearrangement links TRBV27 to TRBJ2-1; 9 bases align to TRBD2. The CDR3 extends over 15 amino acids. Germline CDR1 is MNHEY and CDR2 is SMNVEV (reference sequence). V shed 2 bases, J shed 4 bases, and the junction held 3 bases outside the gene matches. The CDR3 DNA sequence: TGTGCCAGCAGTTTAGCGGGAGGGCCTTACAATGAGCAGTTCTTC. Amino acid sequence: CASSLAGGPYNEQFF.

The V and J genes are TRBV27 and TRBJ1-2, with D possibly being TRBD1 (5 bases). V gave up 3 bases and J gave up 8 bases, with 13 bases separating them. Germline CDR1 and CDR2: MNHEY and SMNVEV (reference sequence). The length of the CDR3 is 13 residues. CDR3 sequence: CASSFLGGDGYTF. The DNA for the CDR3 is TGTGCCAGCAGTTTTTTAGGAGGGGACGGCTACACCTTC.

The chain joins TRBV5-1 to TRBJ2-3, with D perhaps matching TRBD2 (6 bases). CDR1 SGHRS and CDR2 YFSETQ come from the germline V gene. The germline V and J ends were trimmed by 0 bases and 2 bases, with 13 bases remaining between them. CDR3 size: 16 residues. CDR3 region: CASSLAGGLYTDTQYF. For the CDR3, the DNA is TGCGCCAGCAGCTTGGCCGGGGGACTTTACACAGATACGCAGTATTTT.

This chain joins TRBV27 and TRBJ1-1; 7 positions agree with TRBD1. The trim removed 5 bases at V and 4 bases at J, leaving 7 bases unmatched. Germline values: CDR1 MNHEY, CDR2 SMNVEV (reference sequence). This CDR3 has 14 amino acids. This CDR3 is CASSLQGVGTEAFF. The CDR3 nucleotides are TGTGCCAGCAGTCTCCAGGGGGTTGGCACTGAAGCTTTCTTT.